Listed below are T cell receptor beta chains from one sample, sequenced in a study of blood T cell repertoires in COVID-19. Clones were read by immunoSEQ multiplex PCR, and TCRdb kept only the in-frame ones, dropping some. The table records about 150,000 clones, over 65% of them present only once. The source material was peripheral blood. The receptors originated from a man aged 50 to 59 with acute or convalescent COVID-19. CDR3s include the opening cysteine and the closing phenylalanine or tryptophan. D genes are given only for firm matches. Not every row has a clone size; where given, it reads once, few, many or a size class.

v_call: TRBV18; clone_size: -; j_call: TRBJ1-2; d_call: TRBD1; cdr3_aa: CASSRDRYTF; cdr3_nt: TGTGCCAGCTCACGGGACAGATACACCTTC
v_call: TRBV9; clone_size: -; j_call: TRBJ2-5; d_call: TRBD1; cdr3_aa: CASSMHPTGTGETQYF; cdr3_nt: TGTGCCAGCAGCATGCACCCGACAGGGACGGGAGAGACCCAGTACTTC
v_call: TRBV19; clone_size: -; j_call: TRBJ1-5; d_call: -; cdr3_aa: CASSYREVNQPQHF; cdr3_nt: TGTGCCAGTAGTTACAGGGAAGTCAATCAGCCCCAGCATTTT
v_call: TRBV5-1; clone_size: -; j_call: TRBJ2-3; d_call: -; cdr3_aa: CASSYTTGSTDTQYF; cdr3_nt: TGCGCCAGCAGCTACACGACAGGCAGCACAGATACGCAGTATTTT
v_call: TRBV10-3; clone_size: -; j_call: TRBJ1-2; d_call: -; cdr3_aa: CAISEDLRGYGYTF; cdr3_nt: TGTGCCATCAGTGAGGATTTACGGGGGTATGGCTACACCTTC
v_call: TRBV9; clone_size: -; j_call: TRBJ1-5; d_call: -; cdr3_aa: CASSPGHQNQPQHF; cdr3_nt: TGTGCCAGCAGCCCGGGACATCAAAATCAGCCCCAGCATTTT
v_call: TRBV5-1; clone_size: -; j_call: TRBJ2-1; d_call: -; cdr3_aa: CASSLVSGSYNEQFF; cdr3_nt: TGCGCCAGCAGCTTGGTGTCAGGTTCCTACAATGAGCAGTTCTTC
v_call: TRBV9; clone_size: -; j_call: TRBJ2-2; d_call: -; cdr3_aa: CASSVGPDFYTGELFF; cdr3_nt: TGTGCCAGCAGCGTAGGTCCAGATTTTTACACCGGGGAGCTGTTTTTT
v_call: TRBV5-6; clone_size: -; j_call: TRBJ1-1; d_call: TRBD1; cdr3_aa: CASRTQGFWTEAFF; cdr3_nt: TGTGCCAGCAGGACACAGGGGTTTTGGACTGAAGCTTTCTTT
v_call: TRBV7-6; clone_size: -; j_call: TRBJ2-2; d_call: -; cdr3_aa: CASSRAPQGSNTGELFF; cdr3_nt: TGTGCCAGCAGCCGAGCCCCACAGGGTTCGAACACCGGGGAGCTGTTTTTT
v_call: TRBV27; clone_size: -; j_call: TRBJ1-5; d_call: -; cdr3_aa: CASSGGNQPQHF; cdr3_nt: TGTGCCAGCAGCGGGGGGAATCAGCCCCAGCATTTT
v_call: TRBV29-1; clone_size: -; j_call: TRBJ2-3; d_call: TRBD2; cdr3_aa: CSVDGRGLATDTQYF; cdr3_nt: TGCAGCGTTGATGGCCGGGGACTAGCTACAGATACGCAGTATTTT
v_call: TRBV4-1; clone_size: once; j_call: TRBJ2-2; d_call: -; cdr3_aa: CASSPSPGTNLGGTGELFF; cdr3_nt: TGCGCCAGCAGCCCCAGTCCCGGGACCAACCTGGGGGGCACCGGGGAGCTGTTTTTT
v_call: TRBV7-2; clone_size: -; j_call: TRBJ2-2; d_call: TRBD1; cdr3_aa: CASSLAPTGGTGELFF; cdr3_nt: TGTGCCAGCAGCTTAGCGCCGACAGGGGGAACCGGGGAGCTGTTTTTT
v_call: TRBV7-3; clone_size: -; j_call: TRBJ2-3; d_call: -; cdr3_aa: CASSSGGRTDTQYF; cdr3_nt: TGTGCCAGCAGCTCGGGGGGCCGCACAGATACGCAGTATTTT
v_call: TRBV12-5; clone_size: -; j_call: TRBJ2-1; d_call: -; cdr3_aa: CASGLNSYNEQFF; cdr3_nt: TGTGCTAGTGGTTTGAACAGCTACAATGAGCAGTTCTTC
v_call: TRBV2; clone_size: few; j_call: TRBJ1-1; d_call: -; cdr3_aa: CASSGVRPTPRGWNTEAFF; cdr3_nt: TGTGCCAGCAGTGGGGTCAGGCCTACTCCACGAGGGTGGAACACTGAAGCTTTCTTT
v_call: TRBV9; clone_size: -; j_call: TRBJ1-2; d_call: TRBD1; cdr3_aa: CASSEGQGLYGYTF; cdr3_nt: TGTGCCAGCAGCGAGGGACAGGGCCTATATGGCTACACCTTC
v_call: TRBV24-1; clone_size: -; j_call: TRBJ1-2; d_call: -; cdr3_aa: CATSPQGLNYGYTF; cdr3_nt: TGTGCCACCAGTCCCCAGGGCCTCAACTATGGCTACACCTTC
v_call: TRBV21-1; clone_size: once; j_call: TRBJ1-1; d_call: -; cdr3_aa: CASSKVVGGKAFF; cdr3_nt: TGTGCCAGCAGCAAAGTGGTAGGAGGAAAGGCTTTCTTT
v_call: TRBV10-2; clone_size: few; j_call: TRBJ2-2; d_call: -; cdr3_aa: CASSTGTVNTGELFF; cdr3_nt: TGCGCCAGCAGCACCGGGACTGTGAACACCGGGGAGCTGTTTTTT
v_call: TRBV27; clone_size: few; j_call: TRBJ1-1; d_call: -; cdr3_aa: CASSSLGIGDTEAFF; cdr3_nt: TGTGCCAGCAGTTCACTGGGGATAGGGGACACTGAAGCTTTCTTT
v_call: TRBV18; clone_size: -; j_call: TRBJ1-4; d_call: -; cdr3_aa: CASSPQTGKEKLFF; cdr3_nt: TGTGCCAGCTCACCACAGACGGGGAAGGAAAAACTGTTTTTT
v_call: TRBV12-3/TRBV12-4; clone_size: -; j_call: TRBJ2-1; d_call: -; cdr3_aa: CASSSDGKDEQFF; cdr3_nt: TGTGCCAGCAGTTCTGACGGGAAGGATGAGCAGTTCTTC
v_call: TRBV10-1; clone_size: -; j_call: TRBJ1-1; d_call: TRBD1; cdr3_aa: CASKPGQMNTEAFF; cdr3_nt: TGCGCCAGCAAACCGGGACAGATGAACACTGAAGCTTTCTTT
v_call: TRBV7-9; clone_size: few; j_call: TRBJ1-2; d_call: -; cdr3_aa: CASSLAAGNGYTF; cdr3_nt: TGTGCCAGCAGCTTAGCAGCAGGGAATGGCTACACCTTC
v_call: TRBV6-5; clone_size: -; j_call: TRBJ1-5; d_call: TRBD1; cdr3_aa: CASSSGQGYQPQHF; cdr3_nt: TGTGCCAGCAGTTCGGGACAGGGTTATCAGCCCCAGCATTTT
v_call: TRBV10-3; clone_size: -; j_call: TRBJ1-4; d_call: -; cdr3_aa: CAISEESEKLFF; cdr3_nt: TGTGCCATCAGTGAGGAGTCAGAAAAACTGTTTTTT
v_call: TRBV19; clone_size: -; j_call: TRBJ1-6; d_call: TRBD1; cdr3_aa: CASKGTGYSPLHF; cdr3_nt: TGTGCCAGTAAGGGGACAGGGTATTCACCCCTCCACTTT
v_call: TRBV7-2; clone_size: -; j_call: TRBJ1-1; d_call: TRBD1; cdr3_aa: CASSLTGQGTEAFF; cdr3_nt: TGTGCCAGCAGCCTAACCGGACAGGGCACTGAAGCTTTCTTT
v_call: TRBV11-2; clone_size: -; j_call: TRBJ2-1; d_call: -; cdr3_aa: CASSSMAVSSYNEQFF; cdr3_nt: TGTGCCAGCAGCTCGATGGCCGTCAGCTCCTACAATGAGCAGTTCTTC
v_call: TRBV18; clone_size: -; j_call: TRBJ2-5; d_call: TRBD2; cdr3_aa: CASSPISGGAETQYF; cdr3_nt: TGTGCCAGCTCACCAATCAGCGGGGGGGCAGAGACCCAGTACTTC
v_call: TRBV28; clone_size: -; j_call: TRBJ1-5; d_call: TRBD1; cdr3_aa: CASSRVGQTNQPQHF; cdr3_nt: TGTGCCAGCAGTCGCGTGGGACAGACAAATCAGCCCCAGCATTTT
v_call: TRBV6-5; clone_size: -; j_call: TRBJ1-2; d_call: TRBD1; cdr3_aa: CASSLGDRGYGYTF; cdr3_nt: TGTGCCAGCAGTTTGGGGGACAGAGGCTATGGCTACACCTTC
v_call: TRBV2; clone_size: once; j_call: TRBJ1-1; d_call: -; cdr3_aa: CASSEGHLNTEAFF; cdr3_nt: TGTGCCAGCAGTGAGGGACACCTGAACACTGAAGCTTTCTTT
v_call: TRBV5-6; clone_size: -; j_call: TRBJ1-6; d_call: -; cdr3_aa: CASSLGSGSPLHF; cdr3_nt: TGTGCCAGCAGCTTAGGTTCAGGATCACCCCTCCACTTT
v_call: TRBV18; clone_size: -; j_call: TRBJ2-1; d_call: -; cdr3_aa: CASSPYAPTYNEQFF; cdr3_nt: TGTGCCAGCTCACCATATGCGCCAACCTACAATGAGCAGTTCTTC
v_call: TRBV6-5; clone_size: -; j_call: TRBJ1-2; d_call: -; cdr3_aa: CASTRHGGGYGYTF; cdr3_nt: TGTGCCAGCACCAGACACGGCGGAGGCTATGGCTACACCTTC
v_call: TRBV3-1/TRBV3-2; clone_size: -; j_call: TRBJ1-1; d_call: -; cdr3_aa: CASSQDLGALNTEAFF; cdr3_nt: TGTGCCAGCAGCCAAGATTTGGGGGCCTTGAACACTGAAGCTTTCTTT
v_call: TRBV4-1; clone_size: -; j_call: TRBJ2-7; d_call: TRBD1; cdr3_aa: CASSQETGGGYEQYF; cdr3_nt: TGCGCCAGCAGCCAAGAGACAGGGGGCGGGTACGAGCAGTACTTC
v_call: TRBV5-1; clone_size: -; j_call: TRBJ1-6; d_call: TRBD1; cdr3_aa: CASSLETGVGYNSPLHF; cdr3_nt: TGCGCCAGCAGCTTAGAGACAGGGGTCGGCTATAATTCACCCCTCCACTTT
v_call: TRBV6-5; clone_size: -; j_call: TRBJ2-2; d_call: -; cdr3_aa: CASTPPGTGELFF; cdr3_nt: TGTGCCAGCACTCCTCCGGGCACCGGGGAGCTGTTTTTT
v_call: TRBV6-5; clone_size: few; j_call: TRBJ1-6; d_call: TRBD1; cdr3_aa: CASSYYRQGKAPLHF; cdr3_nt: TGTGCCAGCAGTTACTACCGACAGGGAAAAGCACCCCTCCACTTT
v_call: TRBV19; clone_size: few; j_call: TRBJ1-1; d_call: -; cdr3_aa: CASSQGRARDTEAFF; cdr3_nt: TGTGCCAGTAGTCAGGGCAGAGCCCGGGACACTGAAGCTTTCTTT
v_call: TRBV5-5; clone_size: once; j_call: TRBJ2-5; d_call: TRBD2; cdr3_aa: CASSSSGGIRETQYF; cdr3_nt: TGTGCCAGCAGCTCCTCGGGAGGCATTCGAGAGACCCAGTACTTC
v_call: TRBV28; clone_size: -; j_call: TRBJ1-1; d_call: -; cdr3_aa: CASTISGINTEAFF; cdr3_nt: TGTGCCAGCACCATTTCGGGGATCAACACTGAAGCTTTCTTT
v_call: TRBV5-1; clone_size: -; j_call: TRBJ2-2; d_call: -; cdr3_aa: CASGKTGEDGELFF; cdr3_nt: TGCGCCAGCGGAAAAACAGGGGAGGACGGGGAGCTGTTTTTT
v_call: TRBV30; clone_size: few; j_call: TRBJ1-2; d_call: -; cdr3_aa: CAWSTERYYGYTF; cdr3_nt: TGTGCCTGGAGTACCGAGAGGTACTATGGCTACACCTTC
v_call: TRBV5-5; clone_size: -; j_call: TRBJ1-1; d_call: -; cdr3_aa: CASSLGVEAFF; cdr3_nt: TGTGCCAGCAGCTTGGGAGTTGAAGCTTTCTTT
v_call: TRBV6-1; clone_size: -; j_call: TRBJ2-3; d_call: -; cdr3_aa: CASSESQLGADTQYF; cdr3_nt: TGTGCCAGCAGTGAAAGCCAGCTGGGCGCAGATACGCAGTATTTT
v_call: TRBV4-1; clone_size: -; j_call: TRBJ1-2; d_call: TRBD1; cdr3_aa: CASSHGRTGGPGYTF; cdr3_nt: TGCGCCAGCAGCCACGGTAGGACAGGGGGCCCTGGCTACACCTTC
v_call: TRBV11-2; clone_size: -; j_call: TRBJ1-2; d_call: TRBD1; cdr3_aa: CATHRGRGHGYTF; cdr3_nt: TGTGCCACCCACCGGGGCAGGGGGCATGGCTACACCTTC
v_call: TRBV5-8; clone_size: -; j_call: TRBJ1-2; d_call: -; cdr3_aa: CASSLSFRVRYGYTF; cdr3_nt: TGTGCCAGCAGCTTATCTTTCAGGGTTAGGTATGGCTACACCTTC
v_call: TRBV2; clone_size: few; j_call: TRBJ2-1; d_call: TRBD1; cdr3_aa: CASSGRDRGLDEQFF; cdr3_nt: TGTGCCAGCAGTGGTAGGGACAGGGGGCTGGATGAGCAGTTCTTC
v_call: TRBV7-9; clone_size: few; j_call: TRBJ2-5; d_call: TRBD2; cdr3_aa: CASGTTSGQETQYF; cdr3_nt: TGTGCCAGCGGGACCACTAGCGGCCAAGAGACCCAGTACTTC